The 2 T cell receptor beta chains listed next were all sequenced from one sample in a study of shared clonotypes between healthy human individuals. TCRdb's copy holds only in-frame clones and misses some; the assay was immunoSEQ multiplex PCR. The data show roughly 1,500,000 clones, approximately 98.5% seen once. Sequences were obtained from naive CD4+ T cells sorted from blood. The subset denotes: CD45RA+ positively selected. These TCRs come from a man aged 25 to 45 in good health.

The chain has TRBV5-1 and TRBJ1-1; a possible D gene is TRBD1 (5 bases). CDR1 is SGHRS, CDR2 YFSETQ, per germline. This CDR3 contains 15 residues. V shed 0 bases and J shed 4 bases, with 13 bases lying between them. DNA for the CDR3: TGCGCCAGCAGCTTGGAGGACTCTAGGGGCACTGAAGCTTTCTTT. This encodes CASSLEDSRGTEAFF. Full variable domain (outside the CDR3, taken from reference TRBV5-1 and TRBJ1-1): KAGVTQTPRYLIKTRGQQVTLSCSPISGHRSVSWYQQTPGQGLQFLFEYFSETQRNKGNFPGRFSGRQFSNSRSEMNVSTLELGDSALYLCASSLEDSRGTEAFFGQGTRLTVV.

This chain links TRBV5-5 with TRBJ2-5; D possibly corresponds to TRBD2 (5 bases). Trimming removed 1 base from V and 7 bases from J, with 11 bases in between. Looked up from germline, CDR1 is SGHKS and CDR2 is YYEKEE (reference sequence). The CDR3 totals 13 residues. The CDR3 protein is CASSLPGWGTQYF. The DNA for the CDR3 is TGTGCCAGCAGCTTGCCGGGGTGGGGGACCCAGTACTTC.